This T cell receptor beta chain emerged from a study of T cells in Graves' hyperthyroidism and ophthalmopathy. Study-wide findings and caveats: Stable hyperthyroidism and ophthalmopathy were separated using 13 V-J signatures.

This clonotype was seen ten or more times. Its matching antigen is unknown. Each diagnosis was grounded in clinical symptoms, serum thyroxine and TRAb, thyroid ultrasound, and orbital computed tomography. Amplified TCR beta CDR3 regions came from RNA transcripts. The TCR CDR3 was amplified in a first-round RT-PCR using the HTBI primer set. TCRdb fed the multiplex PCR reads into MiXCR, producing one record per CDR3 protein. The sample carries about 400,000 distinct CDR3 sequences, about 15% recorded once. The V segment lost 6 bases and the J segment 0 bases; nucleotides outside the gene matches: 9. The CDR3 is made up of 17 amino acids.

This TCR was sampled from a woman aged 25 to 39 with Graves' hyperthyroidism. The sample consisted of blood. The chain employs TRBV6-7 and TRBJ2-5, with TRBD2 matching 11 bases. TRBV6-7 is designated an ORF whose function remains uncertain. The CDR3 sequence: CASSPEGLAANQETQYF. CDR3 nucleotides: TGTGCCAGCAGCCCGGAGGGACTAGCGGCGAACCAAGAGACCCAGTACTTC.